The rows below give T cell receptor beta chains drawn from one sample of a study of pediatric ulcerative colitis. Measured with immunoSEQ multiplex PCR; TCRdb has only the in-frame clones, and not every one. The top ten clones hold 8% to 9.5% of a sample with approximately 40,000 clones, 75% of them seen once. Sequenced sample: gut tissue. These TCRs come from a boy younger than 18 with severe ulcerative colitis. CDR3s include the opening cysteine and the closing phenylalanine or tryptophan. The D gene is left open where the match is weak. Clone size is given for some rows only: seen once, a few or many times, or a class if the clone is expanded.

abundance: -
j_gene: TRBJ2-7
v_gene: TRBV7-9
d_gene: -
CDR3nt: TGTGCCAGCAGCTCCAGGAGGGGCAACTCCTACGAGCAGTACTTC
CDR3aa: CASSSRRGNSYEQYF

abundance: once
j_gene: TRBJ2-5
v_gene: TRBV2
d_gene: -
CDR3nt: TGTGCCAGCAGTGTCGAGGGGACGTACCAAGAGACCCAGTACTTC
CDR3aa: CASSVEGTYQETQYF

abundance: -
j_gene: TRBJ2-2
v_gene: TRBV14
d_gene: -
CDR3nt: TGTGCCAGCAGCCAAGAATTTCGGCAAACAGGAGAGATTGGGGAGCTGTTTTTT
CDR3aa: CASSQEFRQTGEIGELFF

abundance: -
j_gene: TRBJ1-1
v_gene: TRBV5-1
d_gene: TRBD1
CDR3nt: TGCGCCAGCAGCTTCGACAGGGTCGGCACTGAAGCTTTCTTT
CDR3aa: CASSFDRVGTEAFF

abundance: -
j_gene: TRBJ1-4
v_gene: TRBV4-2
d_gene: TRBD1
CDR3nt: TGTGCCAGCAGCCAGACCGGGACAGGGGTTAATGAAAAACTGTTTTTT
CDR3aa: CASSQTGTGVNEKLFF

abundance: -
j_gene: TRBJ2-7
v_gene: TRBV9
d_gene: -
CDR3nt: TGTGCCAGCAGCCCACAGGGTCGGGGAACCTACGAGCAGTACTTC
CDR3aa: CASSPQGRGTYEQYF

abundance: medium-sized
j_gene: TRBJ1-5
v_gene: TRBV7-9
d_gene: -
CDR3nt: TGTGCCAGCAGCTCCGTCGGTAATCAGCCCCAGCATTTT
CDR3aa: CASSSVGNQPQHF

abundance: -
j_gene: TRBJ1-1
v_gene: TRBV25-1
d_gene: -
CDR3nt: TGTGCCAGCAGTCGGGGGACACAGGGAGCTTTCTTT
CDR3aa: CASSRGTQGAFF

abundance: -
j_gene: TRBJ2-3
v_gene: TRBV2
d_gene: TRBD1
CDR3nt: TGTGCCAGCAGTGAAACCGGACAGGGCGCGCAGTATTTT
CDR3aa: CASSETGQGAQYF

abundance: -
j_gene: TRBJ1-4
v_gene: TRBV19
d_gene: -
CDR3nt: TGTGCCAGTAGTATGTGGGGGGCAGCCGAAAATGAAAAACTGTTTTTT
CDR3aa: CASSMWGAAENEKLFF

abundance: once
j_gene: TRBJ2-1
v_gene: TRBV29-1
d_gene: -
CDR3nt: TGCAGCGTTGCTGCGTATCTCTCCTACAATGAGCAGTTCTTC
CDR3aa: CSVAAYLSYNEQFF

abundance: -
j_gene: TRBJ1-2
v_gene: TRBV6-1
d_gene: -
CDR3nt: TGTGCCAGCAGTGTCTCTGACCTCGCGATGTATGGCTACACCTTC
CDR3aa: CASSVSDLAMYGYTF

abundance: -
j_gene: TRBJ2-5
v_gene: TRBV11-2
d_gene: -
CDR3nt: TGTGCCAGCAGCTTGTCCACGGGGGGCCCAGAGACCCAGTACTTC
CDR3aa: CASSLSTGGPETQYF

abundance: once
j_gene: TRBJ2-7
v_gene: TRBV27
d_gene: -
CDR3nt: TGTGCCAGCAGTTTATCATGGGCAGGGACGGGTAGTGAGCAGTACTTC
CDR3aa: CASSLSWAGTGSEQYF

abundance: -
j_gene: TRBJ1-1
v_gene: TRBV5-1
d_gene: -
CDR3nt: TGCGCCAGCAGCCAGAACACTGAAGCTTTCTTT
CDR3aa: CASSQNTEAFF

abundance: -
j_gene: TRBJ2-7
v_gene: TRBV5-4
d_gene: -
CDR3nt: TGTGCCAGCACCGAGTGGGGGCGAAACTCCTACGAGCAGTACTTC
CDR3aa: CASTEWGRNSYEQYF

abundance: -
j_gene: TRBJ2-3
v_gene: TRBV4-1
d_gene: -
CDR3nt: TGCGCCAGCAGCCAAGATCGATCTAGTTCAGATACGCAGTATTTT
CDR3aa: CASSQDRSSSDTQYF

abundance: once
j_gene: TRBJ1-5
v_gene: TRBV23-1
d_gene: -
CDR3nt: TGCGCCAGCGGGGGGGCGGGAGCTTATCAGCCCCAGCATTTT
CDR3aa: CASGGAGAYQPQHF

abundance: few
j_gene: TRBJ2-1
v_gene: TRBV5-6
d_gene: TRBD2
CDR3nt: TGTGCCAGCAGCTTGGCGGCTAGTGGGACTAACTACAATGAGCAGTTCTTC
CDR3aa: CASSLAASGTNYNEQFF

abundance: -
j_gene: TRBJ2-7
v_gene: TRBV7-9
d_gene: -
CDR3nt: TGTGCCAGCAGCTTAAGGACAGAGTCCTTCTACGAGCAGTACTTC
CDR3aa: CASSLRTESFYEQYF

abundance: -
j_gene: TRBJ1-4
v_gene: TRBV5-6
d_gene: -
CDR3nt: TGTGCCAGCAGCTCGGGGCCGACGGGAACCTGGTCGTTTTTT
CDR3aa: CASSSGPTGTWSFF

abundance: -
j_gene: TRBJ1-1
v_gene: TRBV7-9
d_gene: TRBD1
CDR3nt: TGTGCCAGCAGCACGACAGGGGGAATGAACACTGAAGCTTTCTTT
CDR3aa: CASSTTGGMNTEAFF

abundance: few
j_gene: TRBJ2-1
v_gene: TRBV7-8
d_gene: -
CDR3nt: TGTGCCAGCAGCTTGTCGAGGATCACCTTTTCCTACAATGAGCAGTTCTTC
CDR3aa: CASSLSRITFSYNEQFF

abundance: -
j_gene: TRBJ2-7
v_gene: TRBV29-1
d_gene: -
CDR3nt: TGCAGCGTTTTTTCGGGTTACGAGCAGTACTTC
CDR3aa: CSVFSGYEQYF

abundance: -
j_gene: TRBJ2-2
v_gene: TRBV28
d_gene: -
CDR3nt: TGTGCCAGCACCCCGGCAGGGGTAAAAACCGGGGAGCTGTTTTTT
CDR3aa: CASTPAGVKTGELFF

abundance: -
j_gene: TRBJ1-2
v_gene: TRBV27
d_gene: TRBD1
CDR3nt: TGTGCCAGCAGTTTATTACAGGGGGACTATGGCTACACCTTC
CDR3aa: CASSLLQGDYGYTF

abundance: -
j_gene: TRBJ2-1
v_gene: TRBV7-2
d_gene: -
CDR3nt: TGTGCCAGCAGCTGGACCCCATCCGGACCCCAGTTCTTC
CDR3aa: CASSWTPSGPQFF

abundance: -
j_gene: TRBJ2-1
v_gene: TRBV19
d_gene: -
CDR3nt: TGTGCCAGTAGTATGGTACCCAGCACCTACAATGAGCAGTTCTTC
CDR3aa: CASSMVPSTYNEQFF

abundance: -
j_gene: TRBJ2-5
v_gene: TRBV5-6
d_gene: -
CDR3nt: TGTGCCAGCAGCTTGGGGCTTGAGACCCAGTACTTC
CDR3aa: CASSLGLETQYF

abundance: -
j_gene: TRBJ1-3
v_gene: TRBV7-9
d_gene: -
CDR3nt: TGTGCCAGCAGCTCCTCCGGCGACTCTGGAAACACCATATATTTT
CDR3aa: CASSSSGDSGNTIYF

abundance: -
j_gene: TRBJ2-2
v_gene: TRBV6-1
d_gene: -
CDR3nt: TGTGCCAGCTCCCCTGAGCGGATCGCCGGGGAGCTGTTTTTT
CDR3aa: CASSPERIAGELFF

abundance: -
j_gene: TRBJ2-1
v_gene: TRBV2
d_gene: -
CDR3nt: TGTGCCAGCAGTGAAGCTGCGGGTTTCAATGAGCAGTTCTTC
CDR3aa: CASSEAAGFNEQFF

abundance: -
j_gene: TRBJ2-3
v_gene: TRBV6-6
d_gene: TRBD2
CDR3nt: TGTGCCAGCAGTATACCCATCTGGAGGGAGGGAGATACGCAGTATTTT
CDR3aa: CASSIPIWREGDTQYF

abundance: -
j_gene: TRBJ2-7
v_gene: TRBV5-1
d_gene: -
CDR3nt: TGCGCCAGCAGCTTGATGGGGTCGGGCTACGAGCAGTACTTC
CDR3aa: CASSLMGSGYEQYF

abundance: few
j_gene: TRBJ1-1
v_gene: TRBV9
d_gene: -
CDR3nt: TGTGCCAGCAGCGAACAGGGTGCTGAAGCTTTCTTT
CDR3aa: CASSEQGAEAFF

abundance: -
j_gene: TRBJ2-4
v_gene: TRBV2
d_gene: -
CDR3nt: TGTGCCAGCAGTGAAACATTTGGTGGGGGGATAGCCAAAAACATTCAGTACTTC
CDR3aa: CASSETFGGGIAKNIQYF

abundance: -
j_gene: TRBJ2-1
v_gene: TRBV10-2
d_gene: -
CDR3nt: TGCGCCAGCAGCGCATTCGCTAGTGGGGCCGCCAATAGGCAGTTCTTC
CDR3aa: CASSAFASGAANRQFF

abundance: -
j_gene: TRBJ2-7
v_gene: TRBV19
d_gene: TRBD1
CDR3nt: TGTGCCAGTAGTATAGTAGGACAGGGGGCTTACGAGCAGTACTTC
CDR3aa: CASSIVGQGAYEQYF

abundance: -
j_gene: TRBJ2-3
v_gene: TRBV28
d_gene: -
CDR3nt: TGTGCCAGCCCAGGAGGGGCTAGCACAGATACGCAGTATTTT
CDR3aa: CASPGGASTDTQYF

abundance: few
j_gene: TRBJ1-4
v_gene: TRBV20-1
d_gene: -
CDR3nt: TGCAGTGCTAGAGATAATGAAAAACTGTTTTTT
CDR3aa: CSARDNEKLFF

abundance: -
j_gene: TRBJ1-1
v_gene: TRBV4-1
d_gene: -
CDR3nt: TGCGCCAGCAGCCAAGGAGCAGCCCTGAACACTGAAGCTTTCTTT
CDR3aa: CASSQGAALNTEAFF

abundance: -
j_gene: TRBJ2-5
v_gene: TRBV5-1
d_gene: TRBD1
CDR3nt: TGCGTACGAGGTTGGTCAGGGGGAGAGACCCAGTACTTC
CDR3aa: CVRGWSGGETQYF

abundance: -
j_gene: TRBJ2-1
v_gene: TRBV29-1
d_gene: TRBD2
CDR3nt: TGCAGCGTCCTGGGGGGGGAATACAATGAGCAGTTCTTC
CDR3aa: CSVLGGEYNEQFF

abundance: -
j_gene: TRBJ2-7
v_gene: TRBV6-1
d_gene: -
CDR3nt: TGTGCCAGCAGCGCCAACAGAGCCTACGAGCAGTACTTC
CDR3aa: CASSANRAYEQYF

abundance: -
j_gene: TRBJ2-5
v_gene: TRBV5-1
d_gene: -
CDR3nt: TGCGCCAGCAGCTTTAACCTAGCCGGGGAGACCCAGTACTTC
CDR3aa: CASSFNLAGETQYF

abundance: medium-sized
j_gene: TRBJ1-4
v_gene: TRBV5-1
d_gene: -
CDR3nt: TGCGCCAGCAGACTCGCGGTTGGTGAAAAACTGTTTTTT
CDR3aa: CASRLAVGEKLFF

abundance: -
j_gene: TRBJ2-7
v_gene: TRBV5-4
d_gene: -
CDR3nt: TGTGCCAGCAGCTTGTGGGGGCAAGCGGTAAACGAACAGTACTTC
CDR3aa: CASSLWGQAVNEQYF

abundance: -
j_gene: TRBJ2-1
v_gene: TRBV9
d_gene: TRBD1
CDR3nt: TGTGCCAGCAGCGTAGGGGCAGGGGGTAGTAATGAGCAGTTCTTC
CDR3aa: CASSVGAGGSNEQFF

abundance: few
j_gene: TRBJ1-1
v_gene: TRBV13
d_gene: -
CDR3nt: TGTGCCAGCAGCTCGAGGGGGACTGAAGCTTTCTTT
CDR3aa: CASSSRGTEAFF

abundance: -
j_gene: TRBJ1-2
v_gene: TRBV6-1
d_gene: -
CDR3nt: TGTGCCAGCATGGCGAGGGAGACTAACTATGGCTACACCTTC
CDR3aa: CASMARETNYGYTF

abundance: -
j_gene: TRBJ2-7
v_gene: TRBV10-3
d_gene: -
CDR3nt: TGTGCCATCAGTGATTTTCTGGCTGATGTAACCTACGAGCAGTACTTC
CDR3aa: CAISDFLADVTYEQYF

abundance: -
j_gene: TRBJ1-2
v_gene: TRBV6-1
d_gene: -
CDR3nt: TGTGCCAGCAGTGAAGGTGTCGGGCAGACCTATGGCTACACCTTC
CDR3aa: CASSEGVGQTYGYTF

abundance: -
j_gene: TRBJ2-5
v_gene: TRBV11-2
d_gene: TRBD2
CDR3nt: TGTGCCAGCAGCTTATCTAGCGGGGGCCAAGAGACCCAGTACTTC
CDR3aa: CASSLSSGGQETQYF

abundance: once
j_gene: TRBJ1-1
v_gene: TRBV5-1
d_gene: -
CDR3nt: TGCGCCAGCAGCCTGGAGGGACACCCGAACACTGAAGCTTTCTTT
CDR3aa: CASSLEGHPNTEAFF

abundance: -
j_gene: TRBJ2-6
v_gene: TRBV5-1
d_gene: -
CDR3nt: TGCGCCAGCAGCCTCAGAGCAGCTGGGGCCAACGTCCTGACTTTC
CDR3aa: CASSLRAAGANVLTF